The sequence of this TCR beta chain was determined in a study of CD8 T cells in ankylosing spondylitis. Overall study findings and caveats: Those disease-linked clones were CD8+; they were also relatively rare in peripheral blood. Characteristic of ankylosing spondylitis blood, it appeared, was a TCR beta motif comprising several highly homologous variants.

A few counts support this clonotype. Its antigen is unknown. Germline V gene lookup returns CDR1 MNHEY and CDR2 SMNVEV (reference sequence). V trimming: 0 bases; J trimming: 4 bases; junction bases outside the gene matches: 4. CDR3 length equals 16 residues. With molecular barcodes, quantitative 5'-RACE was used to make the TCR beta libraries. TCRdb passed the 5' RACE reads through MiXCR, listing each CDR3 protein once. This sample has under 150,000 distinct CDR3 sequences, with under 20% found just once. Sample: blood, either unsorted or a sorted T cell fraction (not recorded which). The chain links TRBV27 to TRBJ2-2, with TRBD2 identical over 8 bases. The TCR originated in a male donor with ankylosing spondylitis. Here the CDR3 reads CASSLSIAGPTGELFF. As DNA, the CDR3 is TGTGCCAGCAGTTTATCGATAGCGGGGCCCACCGGGGAGCTGTTTTTT.